Shown below are 24 T cell receptor beta chains from a single sample sequenced in a study of T cell repertoires in cytomegalovirus infection. TCRdb re-derived calls from the reads in MiXCR, one entry per CDR3 protein. The sample comprises roughly 320,000 distinct CDR3 sequences, about a tenth of which are singletons, and less than 3% rests with the top ten. The sequencing input was PBMCs. Receptors were obtained from a human donor in good health (CMV status not recorded). Some clones in this sample may be carry-over from other donors' samples.

The sample holds many counts of this clonotype. The chain employs TRBV11-2 and TRBJ2-3, with 8 positions matching TRBD2. V trimming: 7 bases; J trimming: 4 bases; junction bases outside the gene matches: 13. This CDR3 comprises 16 residues. Germline CDR1 SGHAT, CDR2 FQNNGV. CDR3 nucleotide sequence: TGTGCCAGCACCACGAGCGGGGGAATAACCGCAGATACGCAGTATTTT. Protein product: CASTTSGGITADTQYF. Based on the CDR3 plus reference TRBV11-2 and TRBJ2-3, the full variable domain is EAGVAQSPRYKIIEKRQSVAFWCNPISGHATLYWYQQILGQGPKLLIQFQNNGVVDDSQLPKDRFSAERLKGVDSTLKIQPAKLEDSAVYLCASTTSGGITADTQYFGPGTRLTVL.

The chain recombines TRBV28 with TRBJ2-4; D tentatively fits TRBD1 or TRBD2 (5 bases each). The CDR3 consists of 14 residues. From germline, CDR1 is MDHEN and CDR2 SYDVKM. Trimming left V 5 bases short and J 2 bases short, with 10 bases between. DNA for the CDR3: TGTGCCAGCAGTGCCGGGGCGACCAAAAACATTCAGTACTTC. Translation gives CASSAGATKNIQYF.

In its sample, this clonotype was seen many times. V usage is TRBV7-9 and J usage is TRBJ1-6; D is perhaps TRBD1 (5 bases). Per germline, CDR1 SEHNR and CDR2 FQNEAQ (reference sequence). The CDR3 spans 14 residues. Trimming took 3 bases from V and 9 from J, leaving 12 bases between them. Here the CDR3 reads CASSLVQGGSPLHF. CDR3 DNA: TGTGCCAGCAGCTTGGTCCAGGGCGGTTCACCCCTCCACTTT.

This rearrangement joins TRBV20-1 to TRBJ2-5, with 9 bases that match TRBD2. Trimming took 1 base from V and 3 from J; bases not matched to a gene: 9. This CDR3 comprises 16 residues. Germline V lookup: CDR1 DFQATT, CDR2 SNEGSKA (reference sequence). The CDR3 DNA is TGCAGTGCTAGAGGTCCAACAAGACTAGCGGAAGAGACCCAGTACTTC. It codes for CSARGPTRLAEETQYF.

The sample holds many counts of this clonotype. V usage is TRBV6-2 or TRBV6-3 and J usage is TRBJ2-1; 9 nucleotides agree with TRBD1. Germline V gene sequence: CDR1 MNHEY, CDR2 SVGEGT. The CDR3 contains 19 residues. Trimming removed 4 bases from V and 0 bases from J; junction bases left unmatched: 13. The CDR3 spells CASSSVPGQGPSSYNEQFF. The CDR3 nucleotides are TGTGCCAGCAGTTCCGTCCCGGGACAGGGACCAAGCTCCTACAATGAGCAGTTCTTC.

This clonotype was counted at least ten times. In DNA, the CDR3 is TGTGCCAGCAGTTTGTCACATGGGACCGTGAACACTGAAGCTTTCTTT. This sequence encodes CASSLSHGTVNTEAFF. The chain uses TRBV27 and TRBJ1-1, with TRBD1 as a possible D gene (5 bases). V lost 3 bases and J lost 0, with 14 bases in between. Germline loops: CDR1 MNHEY, CDR2 SMNVEV (reference sequence). The CDR3 is 16 residues long.

This clonotype was picked up many times. CDR3 DNA: TGTGCCAGCAGCTTAGCACCGGGGGACATAAATACGCAGTATTTT. It translates to CASSLAPGDINTQYF. The V call is TRBV7-2, the J call TRBJ2-3; the D call may be TRBD1 or TRBD2 (6 bases each). Trimming left V 0 bases short and J 7 bases short, with 14 bases between. The CDR3 runs 15 residues. Germline-derived CDR1 and CDR2 are SGHTA and FQGNSA. Together with reference TRBV7-2 and TRBJ2-3, the CDR3 gives the full variable domain: GAGVSQSPSNKVTEKGKDVELRCDPISGHTALYWYRQSLGQGLEFLIYFQGNSAPDKSGLPSDRFSAERTGGSVSTLTIQRTQQEDSAVYLCASSLAPGDINTQYFGPGTRLTVL.

This clonotype has a count of ten or more. The V gene is TRBV7-2, the J gene TRBJ2-5; D ambiguous. Per germline, CDR1 SGHTA and CDR2 FQGNSA. V gave up 2 bases and J gave up 1 base, with 5 bases separating them. The CDR3 covers 13 residues. CDR3 DNA sequence: TGTGCCAGCAGCTTAATCGTCCAAGAGACCCAGTACTTC. Protein sequence: CASSLIVQETQYF.

Only a few counts were recorded for this clonotype. This chain links TRBV19 with TRBJ2-6; 8 positions agree with TRBD1. CDR1 and CDR2 from the germline V gene are LNHDA and SQIVND (reference sequence). Trimming removed 5 bases from V and 0 bases from J; junction bases left unmatched: 6. There are 17 residues in the CDR3. Written as DNA, the CDR3 is TGTGCCAGTAGTCCACAGGGGGTTGGCTCTGGGGCCAACGTCCTGACTTTC. This codes for CASSPQGVGSGANVLTF.

At least ten counts were recorded for this clonotype. This chain connects TRBV2 to TRBJ1-2; tentative D call: TRBD1 (5 bases). Germline CDR1 SNHLY, CDR2 FYNNEI. The CDR3 is 15 amino acids. Trimming pared 4 bases from V and 2 bases from J, leaving 14 bases between. The CDR3 spells CASSGGDSENYGYTF. In nucleotides, the CDR3 is TGTGCCAGCAGTGGTGGAGACAGTGAGAACTATGGCTACACCTTC.

This clonotype came up many times. The chain employs TRBV7-8 and TRBJ1-4; 7 nucleotides match TRBD1. This CDR3 has 15 amino acids. Germline lookup yields CDR1 SGHVS and CDR2 FQNEAQ. The ends lost 5 bases at V and 3 bases at J; junction bases unmatched: 6. This CDR3 reads CASSIRGPANEKLFF. The CDR3 nucleotides are TGTGCCAGCAGCATAAGGGGGCCCGCTAATGAAAAACTGTTTTTT.

This clonotype showed up many times. CDR3 sequence reads: CASRLSGVGEQYV. The CDR3 bases are TGTGCCAGCAGACTTTCAGGGGTGGGCGAGCAGTACGTC. The V call is TRBV28, the J call TRBJ2-7, with a weak D call TRBD1 (6 bases). This CDR3 comprises 13 residues. V was clipped by 6 bases and J by 6 bases, with 15 bases between them. Germline lookup yields CDR1 MDHEN and CDR2 SYDVKM.

Many counts were recorded for this clonotype. The V call is TRBV14, the J call TRBJ2-4; D is uncertain. Germline CDR1 and CDR2: SGHDN and FVKESK. The V and J ends lost 1 base and 3 bases respectively, with 13 bases between them. The CDR3 covers 16 residues. CDR3 bases: TGTGCCAGCAGCCAAGTGACCCAACTGGGCAAAAACATTCAGTACTTC. It encodes CASSQVTQLGKNIQYF.

This clonotype showed up many times. V usage is TRBV7-3 and J usage is TRBJ2-1; D might be TRBD2 (7 bases). Trimming shortened V by 0 bases and J by 8 bases, and 14 bases separated the two germline ends. Germline CDR1 is SGHTA and CDR2 is FQGTGA. CDR3 length: 15 residues. Written as DNA, the CDR3 is TGTGCCAGCAGCTTAACGGGGGGGGGCACAGATGAGCAGTTCTTC. It yields the protein CASSLTGGGTDEQFF.

Here the CDR3 reads CASSFGEGHNEQFF. The CDR3 DNA reads as TGCGCCAGCAGCTTTGGTGAAGGGCACAATGAGCAGTTCTTC. V usage is TRBV5-1 and J usage is TRBJ2-1, with unresolved D. The CDR3 sequence is 14 residues long. V lost 2 bases, J lost 5 bases, and 11 bases lay in between. The V gene's germline CDR1 is SGHRS and CDR2 YFSETQ.

This clonotype occurred many times. The genes are TRBV7-2 and TRBJ2-7; perhaps D is TRBD1 or TRBD2 (5 bases each). Between the trimmed V and J ends, which lost 5 bases and 5 bases, there was a span of 19 bases. CDR3 length: 15 residues. Germline CDR1 SGHTA, CDR2 FQGNSA. The CDR3 DNA follows: TGTGCCAGCAGCCTGAGGACAAACCGGCGGGACGAGCAGTACTTC. Amino acid sequence: CASSLRTNRRDEQYF.

This clonotype was found many times. This chain connects TRBV6-2 or TRBV6-3 to TRBJ2-5; 9 nucleotides agree with TRBD1. The CDR3 has 13 residues. Germline CDR1 is MNHEY and CDR2 is SVGEGT. The V segment lost 6 bases and the J segment 1 base; nucleotides outside the gene matches: 0. The CDR3 region has the DNA TGTGCCAGCAGACAGGGGGCCCAAGAGACCCAGTACTTC. Its translation: CASRQGAQETQYF.

This clonotype was seen ten or more times. V gene TRBV6-1 combines with J gene TRBJ2-1; weak D call: TRBD1 (6 bases). The length of the CDR3 is 14 residues. Trimming stripped 8 bases from V and 1 base from J, with 12 bases between. The germline V gene encodes CDR1 MNHNS and CDR2 SASEGT. CDR3 residues: CASGSGTSYNEQFF. Written as DNA, the CDR3 is TGTGCCAGCGGGTCCGGGACATCCTACAATGAGCAGTTCTTC.

This clonotype was counted many times. V gene TRBV7-9 combines with J gene TRBJ1-4; unclear D gene. The V gene lost 5 bases and the J gene lost 6 bases, with 16 bases spanning the gap. CDR1 and CDR2 from the germline V gene are SEHNR and FQNEAQ (reference sequence). The CDR3 extends over 15 amino acids. In nucleotides, the CDR3 is TGTGCCAGCAGCAAAGGGAGGACCGCGGATGAAAAACTGTTTTTT. Protein: CASSKGRTADEKLFF.

This clonotype was seen many times. The V call is TRBV7-8, the J call TRBJ1-4; 9 bases agree with TRBD1. This CDR3 has 15 residues. Trimming at V came to 5 bases and at J to 5 bases, leaving 6 bases not matched to a gene. Germline values: CDR1 SGHVS, CDR2 FQNEAQ. CDR3 in DNA: TGTGCCAGCAGCCCAGGGACAGGGCGGAATGAAAAACTGTTTTTT. Residues: CASSPGTGRNEKLFF.

Ten or more counts support this clonotype. This chain uses TRBV12-3 or TRBV12-4 with TRBJ2-5; D not resolved. This CDR3 is 14 amino acids long. V was trimmed by 1 base and J by 2 bases, leaving 8 bases between them. The CDR3 here is CASSLGQVQETQYF. The CDR3 nucleotides are TGTGCCAGCAGTTTAGGTCAAGTTCAAGAGACCCAGTACTTC.

This clonotype was seen at least ten times. This chain joins TRBV6-1 and TRBJ2-7; TRBD1 aligns across 8 bases. The CDR3 contains 13 residues. Germline trimming cut 5 bases from V and 7 bases from J; bases unmatched to any gene: 7. Germline lookup yields CDR1 MNHNS and CDR2 SASEGT. CDR3 nucleotides: TGTGCCAGCAGTTCCCAGGGGGCCGGTGAGCAGTACTTC. Protein sequence: CASSSQGAGEQYF.

This clonotype was counted at least ten times. CDR3 bases: TGTGCCAGCAGCTTAGTAGCCGGTTTTAGCACAGATACGCAGTATTTT. Translating gives CASSLVAGFSTDTQYF. The chain uses TRBV11-2 and TRBJ2-3, with unresolved D. Germline V gives CDR1 SGHAT, CDR2 FQNNGV. The CDR3 totals 16 residues. Trimming removed 1 base from V and 0 bases from J, with 11 bases in between.

Many counts were recorded for this clonotype. The rearrangement joins TRBV24-1 to TRBJ2-1; D is ambiguous. CDR1 is KGHDR, CDR2 SFDVKD, per germline. The V gene lost 2 bases and the J gene lost 6 bases, with 7 bases spanning the gap. The CDR3 covers 13 residues. CDR3 sequence: CATSDSSPNEQFF. CDR3 nucleotides: TGTGCCACCAGTGATTCGAGCCCCAATGAGCAGTTCTTC.